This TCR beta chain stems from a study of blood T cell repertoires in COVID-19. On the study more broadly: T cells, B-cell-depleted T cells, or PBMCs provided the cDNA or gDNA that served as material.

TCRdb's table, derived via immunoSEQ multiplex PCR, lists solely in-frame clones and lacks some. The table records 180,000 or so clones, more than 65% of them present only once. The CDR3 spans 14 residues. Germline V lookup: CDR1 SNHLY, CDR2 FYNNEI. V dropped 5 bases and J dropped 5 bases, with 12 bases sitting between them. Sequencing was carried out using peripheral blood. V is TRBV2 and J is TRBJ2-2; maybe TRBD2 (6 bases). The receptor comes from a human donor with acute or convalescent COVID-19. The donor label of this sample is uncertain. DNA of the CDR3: TGTGCCAGCAGTTTCTCCGGGACTACCGGGGAGCTGTTTTTT. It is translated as CASSFSGTTGELFF.